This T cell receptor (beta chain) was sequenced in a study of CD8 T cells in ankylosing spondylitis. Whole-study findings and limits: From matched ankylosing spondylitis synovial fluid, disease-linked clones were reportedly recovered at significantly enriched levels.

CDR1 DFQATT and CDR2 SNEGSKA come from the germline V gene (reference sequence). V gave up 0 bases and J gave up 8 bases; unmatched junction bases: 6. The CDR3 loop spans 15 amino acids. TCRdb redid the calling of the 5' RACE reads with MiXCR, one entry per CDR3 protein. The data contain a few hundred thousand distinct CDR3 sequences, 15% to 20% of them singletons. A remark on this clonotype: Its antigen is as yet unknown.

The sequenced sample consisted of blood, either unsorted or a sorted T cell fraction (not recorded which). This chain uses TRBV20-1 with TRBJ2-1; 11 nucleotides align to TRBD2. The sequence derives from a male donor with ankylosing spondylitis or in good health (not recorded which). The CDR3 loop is CSARELAGDFYEQFF. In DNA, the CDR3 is TGCAGTGCTAGAGAACTAGCGGGAGATTTCTATGAGCAGTTCTTC.